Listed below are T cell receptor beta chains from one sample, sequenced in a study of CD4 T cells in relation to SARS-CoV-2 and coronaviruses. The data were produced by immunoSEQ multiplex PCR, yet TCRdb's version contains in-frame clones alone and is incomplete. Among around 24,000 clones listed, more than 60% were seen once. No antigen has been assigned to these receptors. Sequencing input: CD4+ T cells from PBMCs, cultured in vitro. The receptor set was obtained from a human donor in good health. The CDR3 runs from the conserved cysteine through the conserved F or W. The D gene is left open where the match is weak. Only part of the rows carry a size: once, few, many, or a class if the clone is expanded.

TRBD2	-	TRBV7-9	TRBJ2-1	TGTGCCAGCAGCAATTCAGCGGGATACAATGAGCAGTTCTTC	CASSNSAGYNEQFF
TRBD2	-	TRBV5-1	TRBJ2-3	TGCGCCAGCAGCCCAGGACTAGCGCCCACAGATACGCAGTATTTT	CASSPGLAPTDTQYF
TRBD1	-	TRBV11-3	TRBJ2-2	TGTGCCAGCAGCCGCAACAGGGGGGAGGCCGGGGAGCTGTTTTTT	CASSRNRGEAGELFF
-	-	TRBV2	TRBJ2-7	TGTGCCAGCAAAAGAGGACGGAGCTCCTACGAGCAGTACTTC	CASKRGRSSYEQYF
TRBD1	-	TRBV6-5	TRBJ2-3	TGTGCCAGCAGTCCCGACAGGGGGCGGGGAGATACGCAGTATTTT	CASSPDRGRGDTQYF
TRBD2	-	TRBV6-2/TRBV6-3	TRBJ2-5	TGTGCCAGCAGCCTCGGGGGAGGGGCGTGGGGCGAGACCCAGTACTTC	CASSLGGGAWGETQYF
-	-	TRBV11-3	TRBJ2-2	TGTGCCAGCAGCTTAGGCCGGGGCACCGGGGAGCTGTTTTTT	CASSLGRGTGELFF
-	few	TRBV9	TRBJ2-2	TGTGCCAGCAGCCTCTCAAGGTACACCGGGGAGCTGTTTTTT	CASSLSRYTGELFF
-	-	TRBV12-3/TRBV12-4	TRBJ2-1	TGTGCCAGCAGTTTGATGAGGGGTGAGCAGTTCTTC	CASSLMRGEQFF
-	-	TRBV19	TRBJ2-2	TGTGCCAGTAGCACGTCGCGGAACACCGGGGAGCTGTTTTTT	CASSTSRNTGELFF
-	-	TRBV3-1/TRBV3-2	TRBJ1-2	TGTGCCAGCAGCCAAGTGGTAGGGGGCTATGGCTACACCTTC	CASSQVVGGYGYTF
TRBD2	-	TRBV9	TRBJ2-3	TGTGCCAGCACCCTAGCGGGAGAGGCCATGGATACGCAGTATTTT	CASTLAGEAMDTQYF
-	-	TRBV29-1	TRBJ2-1	TGCAGCTCTCTGGTCTCCTACAATGAGCAGTTCTTC	CSSLVSYNEQFF
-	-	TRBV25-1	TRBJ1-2	TGTGCCAGCAGCCTCCGGTGGGCTCGGGATGGCTACACCTTC	CASSLRWARDGYTF
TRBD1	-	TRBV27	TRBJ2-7	TGTGCCAGCAGTTTATTCTCGACAGGGTCCTCCTACGAGCAGTACTTC	CASSLFSTGSSYEQYF
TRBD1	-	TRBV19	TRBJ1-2	TGTGCCAGTAGTATCGAGGGGGCTTTTGGCTACACCTTC	CASSIEGAFGYTF
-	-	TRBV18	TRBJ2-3	TGTGCCAGCTCACCATTGGGCGGGAGCACAGATACGCAGTATTTT	CASSPLGGSTDTQYF
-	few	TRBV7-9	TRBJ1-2	TGTGCCAGCAGCTTAGCGACTGACTATGGCTACACCTTC	CASSLATDYGYTF
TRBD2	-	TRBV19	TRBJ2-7	TGTGCCAGTAGTACAAGACTAGCGGGAGGGCACGAGCAGTACTTC	CASSTRLAGGHEQYF
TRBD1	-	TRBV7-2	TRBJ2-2	TGTGCCAGCAGCGAAGGGGGCTTAAGGAACACCGGGGAGCTGTTTTTT	CASSEGGLRNTGELFF